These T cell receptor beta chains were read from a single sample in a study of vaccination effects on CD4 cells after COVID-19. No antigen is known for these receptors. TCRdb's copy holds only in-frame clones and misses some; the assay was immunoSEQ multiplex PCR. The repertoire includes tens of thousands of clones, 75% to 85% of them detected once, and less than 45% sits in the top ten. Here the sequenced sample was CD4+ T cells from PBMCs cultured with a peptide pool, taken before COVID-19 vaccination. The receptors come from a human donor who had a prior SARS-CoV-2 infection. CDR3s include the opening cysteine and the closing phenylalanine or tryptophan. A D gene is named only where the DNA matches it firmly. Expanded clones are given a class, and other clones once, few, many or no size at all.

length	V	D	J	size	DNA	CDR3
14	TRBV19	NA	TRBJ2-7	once	TGTGCCAGTAGCACATGGGGAGGCTCCTACGAGCAGTACTTC	CASSTWGGSYEQYF
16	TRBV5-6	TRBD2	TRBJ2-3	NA	TGTGCCAGCAGCTTGGGGCAAGGACTAGCGGCAGATACGCAGTATTTT	CASSLGQGLAADTQYF
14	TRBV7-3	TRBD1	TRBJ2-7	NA	TGTGCCAGCAGCCGGGACAGGGCATCCGGGGAGCAGTACTTC	CASSRDRASGEQYF
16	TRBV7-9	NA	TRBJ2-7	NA	TGTGCCAGCAGCTTGGTCACAGGGCCTCACTCCTACGAGCAGTACTTC	CASSLVTGPHSYEQYF
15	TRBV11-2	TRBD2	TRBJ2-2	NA	TGTGCCAGCAGCCGGGCCGGGACTAGCGTCGCCAAGCTGTTTTTT	CASSRAGTSVAKLFF
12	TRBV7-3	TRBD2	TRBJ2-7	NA	TGTGCCAGCAGCCCGAGGGAGGGCGAGCAGTACTTC	CASSPREGEQYF
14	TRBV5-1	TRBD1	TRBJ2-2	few	TGCGCCAGCAGCGTCGGACAGGTGACCGGGGAGCTGTTTTTT	CASSVGQVTGELFF
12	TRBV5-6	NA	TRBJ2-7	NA	TGTGCCAGCAGCCCTCTGGGGCTCGAGCAGTACTTC	CASSPLGLEQYF
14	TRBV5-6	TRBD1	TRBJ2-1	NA	TGTGCCAGCAGCAGAACAGGGGTTGGAAATGAGCAGTTCTTC	CASSRTGVGNEQFF
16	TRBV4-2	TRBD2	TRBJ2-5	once	TGTGCCAGCAGCCAAGATGAGGCGGGAGTAGAAGAGACCCAGTACTTC	CASSQDEAGVEETQYF
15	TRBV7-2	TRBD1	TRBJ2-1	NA	TGTGCCAGCAGCTCCGGGACAGGTTCCTACAATGAGCAGTTCTTC	CASSSGTGSYNEQFF
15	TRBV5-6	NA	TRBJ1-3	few	TGTGCCAGCAGCAAAAGTTACGTCTCTGGAAACACCATATATTTT	CASSKSYVSGNTIYF
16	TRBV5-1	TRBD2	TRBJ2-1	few	TGCGCCAGCAGCTTGGAGACTAGCGGGTCCTACAATGAGCAGTTCTTC	CASSLETSGSYNEQFF